This T cell receptor beta chain was recorded in a study of Ad26.COV2.S vaccination and SARS-CoV-2 variants. The CDR3 consists of 14 residues. From germline, CDR1 is SEHNR and CDR2 FQNEAQ (reference sequence). V was shortened by 5 bases and J by 4 bases, with 12 bases between the two germline ends. The treatment is: around 19 received Ad26.COV2.S at low or high dose, single or two shots; about 5 received placebo; per-sample allocation not given. Specimens were obtained on day 63 following the first vaccine or placebo injection. A note on this clone: The target antigen is unknown.

The study, taken as a whole, reports: Possible underestimation of total T cell responses by the TCR breadth and depth analyses was noted.

The protocol was immunoSEQ multiplex PCR, while the TCRdb copy is restricted to in-frame clones and leaves out a portion. This table holds some 250,000 clones, roughly 90% found once. The rearrangement joins TRBV7-9 to TRBJ2-4; D uncertain. The sequence was collected from a person aged 18-60 years who received the Ad26.COV2.S COVID-19 vaccine or a placebo. Sequencing was performed on peripheral blood, taken in a trial of Ad26.COV2.S vaccine versus placebo. The CDR3 loop reads CASSPLDGKNIQYF. In nucleotides, the CDR3 is TGTGCCAGCAGCCCTCTGGACGGGAAAAACATTCAGTACTTC.